This T cell receptor (beta chain) was captured in a study of shared clonotypes between healthy human individuals. The CDR3 runs 14 residues. The V gene's germline CDR1 is MDHEN and CDR2 SYDVKM. Trimming shortened V by 5 bases and J by 5 bases, and 15 bases separated the two germline ends. The unsorted samples took about 90 million PBMCs to get genomic DNA. This clone occurred a few times. Generated by immunoSEQ multiplex PCR, the TCRdb table keeps only in-frame clones and is missing some. Here the sample spans roughly 500,000 clones, about 85% being singletons. The sequence came from a woman between 35 and 50 years old in good health. Some clones in this sample may be carry-over from other donors' samples. The chain links TRBV28 to TRBJ1-1; no reliable D call. Sequences were obtained from PBMCs. CDR3 sequence (DNA): TGTGCCAGCAGTACCATTTGGGCTCGGACTGAAGCTTTCTTT. Residues: CASSTIWARTEAFF.